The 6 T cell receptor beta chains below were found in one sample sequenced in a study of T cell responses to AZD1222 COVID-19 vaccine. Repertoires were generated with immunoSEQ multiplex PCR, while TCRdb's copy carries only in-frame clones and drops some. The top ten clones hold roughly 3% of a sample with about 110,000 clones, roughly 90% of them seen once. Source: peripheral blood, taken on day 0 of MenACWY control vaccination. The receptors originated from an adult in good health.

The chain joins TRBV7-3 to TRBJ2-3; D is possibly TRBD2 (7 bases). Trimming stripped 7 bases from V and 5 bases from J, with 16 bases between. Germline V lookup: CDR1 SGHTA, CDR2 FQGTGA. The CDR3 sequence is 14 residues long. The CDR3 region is CASTLRGRGDTQYF. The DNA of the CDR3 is TGTGCCAGCACCCTTAGGGGGAGGGGAGATACGCAGTATTTT.

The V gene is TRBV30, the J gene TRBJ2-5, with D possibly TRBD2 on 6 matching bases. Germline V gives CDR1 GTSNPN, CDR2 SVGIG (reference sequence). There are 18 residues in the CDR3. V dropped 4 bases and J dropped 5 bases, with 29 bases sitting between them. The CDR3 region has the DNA TGTGCCTGGAAAGCTGGGGGGTTCGGGCGGGGACGGGGTGAGACCCAGTACTTC. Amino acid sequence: CAWKAGGFGRGRGETQYF.

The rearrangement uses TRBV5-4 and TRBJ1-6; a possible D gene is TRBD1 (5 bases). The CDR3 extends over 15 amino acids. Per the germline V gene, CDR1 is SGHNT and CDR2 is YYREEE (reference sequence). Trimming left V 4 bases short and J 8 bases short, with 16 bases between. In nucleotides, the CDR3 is TGTGCCAGCAGCGGACCCAGGGTTCAGGATTCACCCCTCCACTTT. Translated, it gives CASSGPRVQDSPLHF.

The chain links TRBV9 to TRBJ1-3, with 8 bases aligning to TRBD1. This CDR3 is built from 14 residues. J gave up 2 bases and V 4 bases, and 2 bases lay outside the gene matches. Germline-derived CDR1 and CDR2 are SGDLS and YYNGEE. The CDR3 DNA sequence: TGTGCCAGCAGCTTGGACAGGGCTGGAAACACCATATATTTT. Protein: CASSLDRAGNTIYF.

The CDR3 is CASSYLVDLTF. DNA of the CDR3: TGTGCCAGCAGTTACTTGGTCGACCTAACCTTC. This chain joins TRBV6-2 or TRBV6-3 and TRBJ1-2; D remains ambiguous. Trimming removed 1 base at V and 14 bases at J, with 11 bases between. The germline gives CDR1 MNHEY, CDR2 SVGEGT. CDR3 size: 11 residues.

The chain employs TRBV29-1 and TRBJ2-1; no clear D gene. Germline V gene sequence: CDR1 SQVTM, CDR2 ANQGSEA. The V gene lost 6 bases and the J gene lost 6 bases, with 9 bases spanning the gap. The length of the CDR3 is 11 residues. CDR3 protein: CSVRPANEQFF. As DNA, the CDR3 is TGCAGCGTACGGCCCGCCAATGAGCAGTTCTTC.